What follows describes a single T cell receptor (beta chain). Its specificity is unknown. This entry belongs to a study of identical twins. CDR1 is DFQATT, CDR2 SNEGSKA, per germline (reference sequence). The CDR3 consists of 15 residues. The V end was cut by 1 base, the J end by 7 bases, with 17 bases between. TCRdb passed the 5' RACE reads through MiXCR, listing each CDR3 protein once. The repertoire holds 510,000 or so distinct CDR3 sequences, about 15% seen once, with roughly 0.44% in the top ten. Findings and limits, study-wide: The abundant beta clonotypes from cord blood had fewer insertions, and memory repertoires had none of this.

These sequences were also reported in another study, on yellow fever vaccine responses in identical twins.

This TCR came from a young woman in good health. The specimen was CD4+ T cells sorted from blood. This chain links TRBV20-1 with TRBJ1-5, with D possibly being TRBD1 (5 bases). The CDR3 nucleotides read TGCAGTGCTAGAGTCCCCGGGAGGGGAGGGCAGCCCCAGCATTTT. Its protein product is CSARVPGRGGQPQHF.